This paragraph covers one T cell receptor delta chain sequence. Its matching antigen is unknown. The sample carries other DNA sequences with the same CDR3. This entry belongs to a study of Vδ1+ human thymocytes. Whole-study findings and limits: Thymic TRG and TRD repertoires appeared highly polyclonal. Unexpected Vdelta2 sequences could cause misinterpretation of bulk repertoire data. Around a fifth of thymic delta-chain sequences were Vdelta2, with few Vdelta3, unlike blood Vdelta1+ controls.

Vdelta1+ thymocyte sorts reached between about 96% and 99.6% purity. With 3 bases removed from V and 11 bases from J, the gap between germline ends came to 15 bases. The CDR3 loop spans 12 amino acids. Germline V lookup: CDR1 GEAIGNYY, CDR2 EKD. The template was reverse-transcribed extracted RNA. Multiplex PCR used pooled V-gene forward primers and a constant-region reverse primer to amplify CDR3s. TCRdb re-called clones from the multiplex PCR reads using CATT. The repertoire includes about 75,000 delta-chain clones, approximately 37% of them detected once, and approximately 0.3% sits in the top ten. The clonotype comes from a boy less than two years old who had congenital heart surgery. The sequenced sample consisted of Vdelta1+ gamma-delta thymocytes from the thymus. Noted subset: FACS-sorted CD3+ TCRalphabeta- TCRVdelta1+ TCRVdelta2- thymocytes. The chain joins TRDV2 to TRDJ1, with D hard to call. CDR3 sequence reads: CACDSRPWALIF. CDR3 sequence (DNA): TGTGCCTGTGACTCCCGGCCTTGGGCCCTCATCTTT.